One T cell receptor (beta chain) is described in this entry. The antigen is undetermined. The sample comes from a study of post-analysis software for immune sequencing data. Study-level results: Included in a set of roughly 5 TRBV segments more frequent in patients than controls were TRBV5-6, TRBV5-1 and TRBV20-1.

Each TCR beta cDNA library carried unique molecular identifiers. TCRdb ran MiXCR on the PCR reads and lists one entry per CDR3 protein. This table has about 620,000 distinct CDR3 sequences, 44% appearing once. This CDR3 contains 15 residues. V was clipped by 7 bases and J by 5 bases, with 18 bases between them. The sequencing input was blood. V and J are TRBV12-3 or TRBV12-4 and TRBJ2-1, with a possible D match to TRBD1 (6 bases). This TCR came from a girl aged 5-17 years with multiple sclerosis. CDR3 DNA sequence: TGTGCCAGCACCCTCTCCGGGACAAGGAACAATGAGCAGTTCTTC. As protein: CASTLSGTRNNEQFF.